The TCR beta chain under discussion was sequenced for a study of T-cell reconstitution after alpha-beta-depleted transplantation in children. This CDR3 spans 18 amino acids. Unique molecular identifiers featured in how the TCRbeta library was prepared. MiXCR was run by TCRdb on the PCR reads, yielding one entry per CDR3 protein. Of roughly 500,000 distinct CDR3 sequences in the sample, 10% to 13% were seen once. The genes are TRBV21-1 and TRBJ2-5; TRBD1, the table's D call, was not compared with the DNA. TRBV21-1 is listed as a pseudogene. This sequence was found in a child aged 2-15 years with inherited bone marrow failure, due to receive a stem cell transplant. Sequenced here: PBMCs, sampled before TCRalphabeta/CD19-depleted stem cell transplant. CDR3 sequence (DNA): TGTGCCAGCAGCAAAGCGAGGGGACAGGGCCGACCCCAAGAGACCCAGTACTTC. Protein sequence: CASSKARGQGRPQETQYF.